This passage covers 29 T cell receptor beta chains from one sample sequenced in a study of blood T cell repertoires in COVID-19. Clones were read by immunoSEQ multiplex PCR, and TCRdb kept only the in-frame ones, dropping some. The sample lists about 200,000 clones, roughly 79% occurring once. The sequencing sample was made of peripheral blood. The receptor source for this set is a human donor with acute or convalescent COVID-19. The donor label of this sample is uncertain.

The chain is built from TRBV5-8 and TRBJ1-2, with TRBD1 matching 7 bases. The CDR3 contains 14 residues. The ends lost 2 bases at V and 6 bases at J; junction bases unmatched: 7. Germline CDR1 SGHTS, CDR2 YDEGEE. CDR3 sequence (DNA): TGTGCCAGCAGCTTAAGACAGGGCTGGGATGGCTACACCTTC. Protein product: CASSLRQGWDGYTF.

The chain has TRBV9 and TRBJ2-1, with D tentatively TRBD1 (6 bases). V lost 0 bases, J lost 7 bases, and 11 bases lay in between. Germline V gives CDR1 SGDLS, CDR2 YYNGEE. CDR3 length equals 14 residues. DNA of the CDR3: TGTGCCAGCAGCGTAGTACAGGGTATGAATGAGCAGTTCTTC. This codes for CASSVVQGMNEQFF.

This clone was counted a single time. Written as DNA, the CDR3 is TGTGCCAGCAGCCAGGGACAGATACATGGCTACACCTTC. This codes for CASSQGQIHGYTF. The chain has TRBV3-1 (or the pseudogene TRBV3-2) and TRBJ1-2; 7 bases are shared with TRBD1. Unmatched junction bases numbered 4, after V lost 3 bases and J lost 6 bases. From germline, CDR1 is LGHDT and CDR2 YNNKEL (reference sequence). The CDR3 totals 13 residues.

In nucleotides, the CDR3 is TGCGCCAGCAGCTTGGGGGAGGGTGGCGAGCAGTACTTC. Translating gives CASSLGEGGEQYF. This sequence joins TRBV5-1 and TRBJ2-7, with 7 bases aligning to TRBD2. The CDR3 runs to 13 residues. Germline values: CDR1 SGHRS, CDR2 YFSETQ. Trimming removed 0 bases from V and 6 bases from J; junction bases left unmatched: 3.

This clone was observed a single time. CDR3 loop: CASSLYGFPGEAGLHTGELFF. The CDR3, as DNA: TGTGCCAGCAGTCTCTATGGGTTCCCGGGGGAGGCGGGACTACACACCGGGGAGCTGTTTTTT. The chain employs TRBV27 and TRBJ2-2; 7 bases fit TRBD2. The trim removed 5 bases at V and 3 bases at J, leaving 24 bases unmatched. The germline CDR1 and CDR2 sequences are MNHEY and SMNVEV (reference sequence). This CDR3 is built from 21 residues.

This chain uses TRBV10-1 with TRBJ1-1; weak D call: TRBD1 (5 bases). This CDR3 spans 13 amino acids. Trimming took off 4 bases at V and 0 bases at J, with 6 bases between the two ends. CDR1 is WNHNN and CDR2 is SYGVQD in the germline V gene (reference sequence). The CDR3 here is CASSGDLNTEAFF. The CDR3 region has the DNA TGCGCCAGCAGTGGGGACTTGAACACTGAAGCTTTCTTT.

This chain joins TRBV2 and TRBJ1-2; 7 nucleotides match TRBD1. CDR3 length: 14 residues. Germline values: CDR1 SNHLY, CDR2 FYNNEI. J lost 2 bases, V lost 5 bases, and 5 bases had no gene match. The DNA for the CDR3 is TGTGCCAGCAGTCGGCCGACAGGGAACTATGGCTACACCTTC. The encoded protein is CASSRPTGNYGYTF.

V gene TRBV5-1 combines with J gene TRBJ2-1, with 13 positions matching TRBD2. Trimming at V came to 1 base and at J to 4 bases, leaving 5 bases not matched to a gene. There are 17 residues in the CDR3. CDR1 is SGHRS, CDR2 YFSETQ, per germline. As DNA, the CDR3 is TGCGCCAGCAGCTTGCGGACTAGCGGGAGTTGGTACAATGAGCAGTTCTTC. It translates to CASSLRTSGSWYNEQFF.

The chain links TRBV6-5 to TRBJ1-3; the match to TRBD1 covers 11 bases. This CDR3 has 13 amino acids. V dropped 7 bases and J dropped 8; count of bases not matched to a gene: 4. In germline, CDR1 is MNHEY, CDR2 SVGAGI. CDR3: CASNGQGADTIYF. Here the CDR3 DNA reads TGTGCCAGCAACGGACAGGGGGCTGACACCATATATTTT.

The J gene is TRBJ2-7, the V gene TRBV28, with 10 nucleotides matching TRBD1. This CDR3 comprises 13 residues. The V segment lost 6 bases and the J segment 4 bases; nucleotides outside the gene matches: 3. Germline V gives CDR1 MDHEN, CDR2 SYDVKM. The CDR3 DNA follows: TGTGCCAGCAGGCCGGGACAGGGGTACGAGCAGTACTTC. Translation: CASRPGQGYEQYF.

This clone was seen only once. The chain uses TRBV5-1 and TRBJ2-7; 12 bases line up with TRBD2. V gave up 2 bases and J gave up 4 bases; unmatched junction bases: 4. CDR3 size: 15 residues. Per germline, CDR1 SGHRS and CDR2 YFSETQ. CDR3 region: CASSFSGTSGYEQYF. CDR3 in DNA: TGCGCCAGCAGCTTTAGCGGGACTAGCGGGTACGAGCAGTACTTC.

This clone is a singleton in its sample. V and J are TRBV27 and TRBJ2-5, with D perhaps TRBD1 (5 bases). The CDR3 has 15 amino acids. With 5 bases removed from V and 1 base from J, the gap between germline ends came to 14 bases. Germline assignment: CDR1 MNHEY and CDR2 SMNVEV (reference sequence). The CDR3 sequence is CASSLREGPQETQYF. The CDR3 nucleotides are TGTGCCAGCAGTCTCAGGGAAGGACCCCAAGAGACCCAGTACTTC.

This clone was counted once. V and J are TRBV10-3 and TRBJ1-1; D is possibly TRBD1 (5 bases). CDR3 length: 14 amino acids. The germline V gene encodes CDR1 ENHRY and CDR2 SYGVKD. V was shortened by 6 bases and J by 0 bases, with 11 bases between the two germline ends. The CDR3 is CAIRDTAMNTEAFF. The CDR3 DNA reads as TGTGCCATCAGGGACACAGCCATGAACACTGAAGCTTTCTTT.

This clone appeared a single time. The chain is built from TRBV19 and TRBJ1-2; D not certain. V gave up 3 bases and J gave up 4 bases, with 12 bases separating them. From germline, CDR1 is LNHDA and CDR2 SQIVND (reference sequence). This CDR3 region has 14 residues. The CDR3 bases are TGTGCCAGTAGTATTGAACTGGGAGGCTATGGCTACACCTTC. It translates to CASSIELGGYGYTF.

The rearrangement links TRBV2 to TRBJ1-3; TRBD1 matches at 11 bases. The ends lost 6 bases at V and 0 bases at J; junction bases unmatched: 4. The germline gives CDR1 SNHLY, CDR2 FYNNEI. This CDR3 is built from 16 residues. The CDR3 nucleotides read TGTGCCAGCAGGTCCGGGACAGGGGGCTCTGGAAACACCATATATTTT. It translates to CASRSGTGGSGNTIYF.

The chain combines TRBV27 with TRBJ2-1; 10 bases are shared with TRBD2. Trimming took 8 bases from V and 6 from J; bases not matched to a gene: 25. Germline CDR1 is MNHEY and CDR2 is SMNVEV (reference sequence). CDR3 size: 20 residues. DNA for the CDR3: TGTGCCAGCGGATACAACAGGGGCACCCCACTAGCGGGAACGGGCAATGAGCAGTTCTTC. Translated, it gives CASGYNRGTPLAGTGNEQFF.

The V and J genes are TRBV21-1 and TRBJ2-1; TRBD2 reflects the table's D call only, with no check against the DNA. TRBV21-1 is tagged as a pseudogene. The CDR3 has 16 residues. Written as DNA, the CDR3 is TGTGCCAGCAGCATCCTCCTGCGGGAGGGCCGTAATGAGCAGTTCTTC. Translating it yields CASSILLREGRNEQFF.

This clone was counted a few times. J is TRBJ2-7 and V is TRBV5-1, with TRBD1 matching 7 bases. Germline V gene data show CDR1 as SGHRS and CDR2 as YFSETQ. V trimming: 0 bases; J trimming: 3 bases; junction bases outside the gene matches: 3. The CDR3 has 14 residues. CDR3 amino acids: CASSLDTGVYEQYF. DNA for the CDR3: TGCGCCAGCAGCTTGGATACAGGGGTCTACGAGCAGTACTTC.

In nucleotides, the CDR3 is TGTGCCAGCAGCGTAGCGGCTAGCGGGAGATACACCGGGGAGCTGTTTTTT. Translating it yields CASSVAASGRYTGELFF. The chain employs TRBV9 and TRBJ2-2, with 10 bases matching TRBD2. CDR3 length equals 17 residues. V shed 0 bases, J shed 3 bases, and the junction held 5 bases outside the gene matches. From germline, CDR1 is SGDLS and CDR2 YYNGEE.

V usage is TRBV19 and J usage is TRBJ2-7; 9 bases match TRBD1. Trimming at V came to 4 bases and at J to 5 bases, leaving 9 bases not matched to a gene. This CDR3 spans 15 amino acids. Germline V lookup: CDR1 LNHDA, CDR2 SQIVND (reference sequence). Here the CDR3 DNA reads TGTGCCAGTAGTACGATCGGGACAGGGCGGAACGAGCAGTACTTC. It encodes CASSTIGTGRNEQYF.

V and J are TRBV7-9 and TRBJ1-5; TRBD1 agrees at 8 bases. The V and J ends lost 4 bases and 6 bases, in that order; junction bases with no gene match: 5. Germline V gene data show CDR1 as SEHNR and CDR2 as FQNEAQ (reference sequence). The CDR3 spans 14 residues. The CDR3 nucleotides are TGTGCCAGCAGCTCCCAGGGGGCTGGTCAGCCCCAGCATTTT. This gives the protein CASSSQGAGQPQHF.

V is TRBV7-7 and J is TRBJ2-1, with 7 nucleotides matching TRBD2. Trimming cost V 5 bases and J 7 bases; bases outside gene matches: 14. Germline V gene sequence: CDR1 SSHAT, CDR2 FNYEAQ (reference sequence). The CDR3 is made up of 16 amino acids. CDR3 bases: TGTGCCAGCAGCCCGCCGGGGAGGGAGGGCCTTAATGAGCAGTTCTTC. Amino acid sequence: CASSPPGREGLNEQFF. Drawing the rest from reference TRBV7-7 and TRBJ2-1, the complete variable domain is GAGVSQSPRYKVTKRGQDVTLRCDPISSHATLYWYQQALGQGPEFLTYFNYEAQPDKSGLPSDRFSAERPEGSISTLTIQRTEQRDSAMYRCASSPPGREGLNEQFFGPGTRLTVL.

The chain recombines TRBV5-6 with TRBJ2-4, with D possibly matching TRBD1 (6 bases). V was shortened by 0 bases and J by 3 bases, with 10 bases between the two germline ends. Germline V lookup: CDR1 SGHDT, CDR2 YYEEEE. CDR3 length: 15 amino acids. CDR3 sequence reads: CASSLGGPVKNIQYF. The CDR3 DNA reads TGTGCCAGCAGCTTGGGGGGGCCTGTCAAAAACATTCAGTACTTC.

The rearrangement uses TRBV5-1 and TRBJ1-2; 11 bases align to TRBD1. The germline V gene has CDR1 SGHRS and CDR2 YFSETQ. J gave up 6 bases and V 3 bases, and 4 bases lay outside the gene matches. The CDR3 contains 14 residues. The CDR3: CASSWGQGENGYTF. DNA of the CDR3: TGCGCCAGCAGCTGGGGACAGGGGGAGAATGGCTACACCTTC.

Details on this clone: One end of the junction does not line up with germline, which may come from a read error. The chain employs TRBV3-1 (or the pseudogene TRBV3-2) and TRBJ1-2; the D gene is possibly TRBD1 (6 bases). This CDR3 is built from 15 residues. Germline-derived CDR1 and CDR2 are LGHDT and YNNKEL (reference sequence). Written as DNA, the CDR3 is TGTGCCAGGAGCCCGGGACACGCGTCTAACTATGGCTACACCTTC. Residues: CARSPGHASNYGYTF.

The chain has TRBV9 and TRBJ1-1, with TRBD1 as a possible D gene (5 bases). V was pared by 0 bases and J by 5 bases, with 11 bases between. Germline V gene sequence: CDR1 SGDLS, CDR2 YYNGEE. The length of the CDR3 is 14 residues. For the CDR3, the DNA is TGTGCCAGCAGCGTAGGTTTAGGGGTAACTGAAGCTTTCTTT. This translates into CASSVGLGVTEAFF. Combining the CDR3 with reference TRBV9 and TRBJ1-1 gives the whole variable domain DSGVTQTPKHLITATGQRVTLRCSPRSGDLSVYWYQQSLDQGLQFLIQYYNGEERAKGNILERFSAQQFPDLHSELNLSSLELGDSALYFCASSVGLGVTEAFFGQGTRLTVV.

The chain combines TRBV5-1 with TRBJ1-4; D is unresolved. The CDR3 spans 14 residues. The V gene's germline CDR1 is SGHRS and CDR2 YFSETQ. Trimming shortened V by 1 base and J by 5 bases, and 9 bases separated the two germline ends. The CDR3 here is CASSLTSGNEKLFF. CDR3 DNA sequence: TGCGCCAGCAGCTTGACCAGCGGGAATGAAAAACTGTTTTTT.

The V and J genes are TRBV11-2 and TRBJ1-1, with D unclear. CDR3 length: 12 amino acids. Germline V gene lookup returns CDR1 SGHAT and CDR2 FQNNGV. V lost 4 bases and J lost 5, with 8 bases in between. The CDR3 spells CASSSGRTEAFF. In DNA form, the CDR3 reads TGTGCCAGCAGCTCGGGGAGGACTGAAGCTTTCTTT.

The V gene is TRBV4-2, the J gene TRBJ2-2; weak D call: TRBD2 (6 bases). This CDR3 has 16 residues. The V end lost 3 bases, the J end lost 5 bases, and 16 bases lay between the germline ends. Looked up from germline, CDR1 is LGHNA and CDR2 is YNFKEQ. CDR3 nucleotide sequence: TGTGCCAGCAGCCAGGATGGGACTCCCGGAACCGGGGAGCTGTTTTTT. It specifies CASSQDGTPGTGELFF.